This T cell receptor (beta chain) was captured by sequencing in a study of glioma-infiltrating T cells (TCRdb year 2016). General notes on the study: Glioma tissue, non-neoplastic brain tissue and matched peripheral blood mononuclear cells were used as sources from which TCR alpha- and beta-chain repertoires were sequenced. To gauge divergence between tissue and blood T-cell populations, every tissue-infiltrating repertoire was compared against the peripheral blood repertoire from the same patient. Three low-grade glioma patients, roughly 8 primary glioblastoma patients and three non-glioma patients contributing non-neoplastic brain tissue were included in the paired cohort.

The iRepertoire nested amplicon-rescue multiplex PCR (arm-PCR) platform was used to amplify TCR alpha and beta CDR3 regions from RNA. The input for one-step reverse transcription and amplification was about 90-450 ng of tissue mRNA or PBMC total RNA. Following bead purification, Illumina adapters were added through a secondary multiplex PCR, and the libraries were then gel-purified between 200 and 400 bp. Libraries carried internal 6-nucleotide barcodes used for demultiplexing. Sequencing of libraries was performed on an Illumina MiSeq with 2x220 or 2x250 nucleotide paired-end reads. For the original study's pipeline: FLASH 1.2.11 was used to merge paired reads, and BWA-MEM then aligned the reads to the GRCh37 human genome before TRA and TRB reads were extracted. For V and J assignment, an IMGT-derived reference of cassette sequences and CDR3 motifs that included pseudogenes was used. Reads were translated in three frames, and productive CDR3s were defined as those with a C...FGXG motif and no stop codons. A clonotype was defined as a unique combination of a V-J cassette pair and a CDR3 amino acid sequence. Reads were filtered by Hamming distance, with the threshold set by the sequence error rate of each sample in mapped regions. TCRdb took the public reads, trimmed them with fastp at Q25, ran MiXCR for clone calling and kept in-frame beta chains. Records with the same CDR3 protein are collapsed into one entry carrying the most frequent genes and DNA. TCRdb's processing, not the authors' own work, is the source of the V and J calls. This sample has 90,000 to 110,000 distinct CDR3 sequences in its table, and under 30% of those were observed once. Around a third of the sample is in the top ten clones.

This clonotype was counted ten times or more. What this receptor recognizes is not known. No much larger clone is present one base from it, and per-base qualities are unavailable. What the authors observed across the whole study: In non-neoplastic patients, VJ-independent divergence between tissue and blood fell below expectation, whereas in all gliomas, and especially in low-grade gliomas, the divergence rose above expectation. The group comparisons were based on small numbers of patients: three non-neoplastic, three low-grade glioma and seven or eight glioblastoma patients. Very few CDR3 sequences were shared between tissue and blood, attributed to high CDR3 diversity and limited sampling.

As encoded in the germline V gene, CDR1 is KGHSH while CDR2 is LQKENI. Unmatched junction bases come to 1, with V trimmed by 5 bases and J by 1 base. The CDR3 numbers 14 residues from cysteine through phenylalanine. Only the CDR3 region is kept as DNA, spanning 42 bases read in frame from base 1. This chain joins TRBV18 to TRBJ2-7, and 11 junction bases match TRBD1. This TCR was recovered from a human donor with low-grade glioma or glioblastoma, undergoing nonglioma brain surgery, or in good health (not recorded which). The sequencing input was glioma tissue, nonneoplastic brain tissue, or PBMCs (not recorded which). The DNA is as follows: TGTGCCAGCTCAGGGACAGGGGGTTCCTACGAGCAGTACTTC. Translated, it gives CASSGTGGSYEQYF.